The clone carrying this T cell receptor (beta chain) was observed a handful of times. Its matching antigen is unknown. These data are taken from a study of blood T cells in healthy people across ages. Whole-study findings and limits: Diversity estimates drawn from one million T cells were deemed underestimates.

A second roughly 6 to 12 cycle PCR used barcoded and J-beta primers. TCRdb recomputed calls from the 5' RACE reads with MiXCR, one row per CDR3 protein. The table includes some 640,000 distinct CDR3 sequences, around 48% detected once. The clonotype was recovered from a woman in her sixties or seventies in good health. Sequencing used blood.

This CDR3 reads CATSEAGWGTDTQYF. Here the CDR3 DNA reads TGTGCCACCAGCGAAGCAGGGTGGGGCACAGATACGCAGTATTTT. This rearrangement joins TRBV24-1 to TRBJ2-3, with D maybe TRBD1 (5 bases). Germline V gene sequence: CDR1 KGHDR, CDR2 SFDVKD. Between the trimmed V and J ends, which lost 7 bases and 1 base, there was a span of 14 bases. The CDR3 has 15 residues.